This T cell receptor (beta chain) was documented in a study of Graves' ophthalmopathy and Graves' hyperthyroidism. The germline V gene has CDR1 SGHTA and CDR2 FQGTGA. V was pared by 5 bases and J by 12 bases, with 20 bases between. CDR3 size: 14 residues. Amplification of the TCR beta CDR3 regions used RNA transcripts (as template). The workflow started with a first-round RT-PCR run with HTBI primers and then moved on to a second-round multiplex PCR. TCRdb processed the multiplex PCR reads anew with MiXCR; each CDR3 protein has one entry. The table includes fewer than 70,000 distinct CDR3 sequences, approximately 45% detected once. Study findings and constraints: Sensitivity reached over 85% and specificity about 81% for a 13-signature model separating ophthalmopathy from stable hyperthyroidism.

Other autoimmune diseases, uncontrolled infections, pregnancy or lactation led to the exclusion of patients. About this clonotype itself: As yet, its antigen is unknown.

The gene calls are TRBV7-3 and TRBJ2-1, with a tentative D call TRBD2 (6 bases). Sequencing used peripheral blood. The clonotype was recovered from an adult woman with Graves' ophthalmopathy. The CDR3 protein is CASSRGKNTDTQFF. CDR3 in DNA: TGTGCCAGCAGCCGGGGGAAAAACACAGATACGCAGTTCTTC.